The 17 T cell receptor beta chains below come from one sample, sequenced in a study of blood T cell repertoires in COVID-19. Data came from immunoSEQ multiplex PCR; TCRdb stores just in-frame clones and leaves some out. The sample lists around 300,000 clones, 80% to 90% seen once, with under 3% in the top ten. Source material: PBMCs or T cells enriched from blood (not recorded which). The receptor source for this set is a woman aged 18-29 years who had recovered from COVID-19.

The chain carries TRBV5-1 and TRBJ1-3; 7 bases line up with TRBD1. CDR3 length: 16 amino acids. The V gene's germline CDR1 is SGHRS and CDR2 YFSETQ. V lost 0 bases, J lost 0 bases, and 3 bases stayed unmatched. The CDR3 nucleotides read TGCGCCAGCAGCTTGGGGGACAGCTTCTCTGGAAACACCATATATTTT. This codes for CASSLGDSFSGNTIYF.

CDR3 coding DNA: TGTGCCACCAGCGGGACAGGGGCCCATGGCTACACCTTC. Residues: CATSGTGAHGYTF. The chain has TRBV15 and TRBJ1-2, with 10 bases lining up with TRBD1. With 5 bases clipped from V and 6 bases from J, the junction kept 3 bases outside the gene matches. The CDR3 extends over 13 amino acids. CDR1 and CDR2 (germline): LNHNV, YYDKDF (reference sequence).

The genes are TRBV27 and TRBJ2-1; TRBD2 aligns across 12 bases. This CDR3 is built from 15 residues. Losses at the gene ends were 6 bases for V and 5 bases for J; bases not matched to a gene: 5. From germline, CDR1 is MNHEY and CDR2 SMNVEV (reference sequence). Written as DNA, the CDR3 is TGTGCCAGCAGGTCTCTAGCGGGGGGGGACAATGAGCAGTTCTTC. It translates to CASRSLAGGDNEQFF.

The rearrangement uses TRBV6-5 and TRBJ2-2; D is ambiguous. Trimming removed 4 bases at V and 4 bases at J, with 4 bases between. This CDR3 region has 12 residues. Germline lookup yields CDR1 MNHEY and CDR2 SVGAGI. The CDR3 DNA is TGTGCCAGCAGTTCTCTCACCGGGGAGCTGTTTTTT. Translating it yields CASSSLTGELFF.

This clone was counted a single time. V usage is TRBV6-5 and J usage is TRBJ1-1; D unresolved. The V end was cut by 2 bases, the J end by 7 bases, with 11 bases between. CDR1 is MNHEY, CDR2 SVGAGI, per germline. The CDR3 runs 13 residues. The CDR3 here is CASSYVSGLEAFF. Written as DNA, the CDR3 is TGTGCCAGCAGTTACGTCAGTGGTCTTGAAGCTTTCTTT.

In DNA, the CDR3 is TGTGCCAGCAGTTACCCGGGCGTGGGGGGTAATCAGCCCCAGCATTTT. This sequence encodes CASSYPGVGGNQPQHF. The chain has TRBV6-2 or TRBV6-3 and TRBJ1-5; tentatively, D is TRBD1 (5 bases). The V end lost 2 bases, the J end lost 4 bases, and 15 bases lay between the germline ends. This CDR3 region has 16 residues. Germline V gene data show CDR1 as MNHEY and CDR2 as SVGEGT.

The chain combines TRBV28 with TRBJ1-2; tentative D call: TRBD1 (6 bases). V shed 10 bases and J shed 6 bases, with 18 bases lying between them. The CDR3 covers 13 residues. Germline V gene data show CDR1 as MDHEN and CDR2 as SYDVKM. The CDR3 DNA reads TGTGCCATTGCGTCAGGGGAATTAAATGGCTACACCTTC. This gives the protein CAIASGELNGYTF.

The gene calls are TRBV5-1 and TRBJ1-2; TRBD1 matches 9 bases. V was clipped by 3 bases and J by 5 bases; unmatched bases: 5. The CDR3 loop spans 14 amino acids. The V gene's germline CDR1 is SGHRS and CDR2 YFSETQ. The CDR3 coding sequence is TGCGCCAGCAGCTACCAACAGGGGGCGTATGGCTACACCTTC. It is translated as CASSYQQGAYGYTF.

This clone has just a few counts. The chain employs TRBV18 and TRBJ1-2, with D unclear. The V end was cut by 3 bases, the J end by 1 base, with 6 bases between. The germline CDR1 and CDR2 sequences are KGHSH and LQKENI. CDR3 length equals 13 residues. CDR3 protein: CASSPQDNYGYTF. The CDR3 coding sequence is TGTGCCAGCTCACCCCAGGATAACTATGGCTACACCTTC.

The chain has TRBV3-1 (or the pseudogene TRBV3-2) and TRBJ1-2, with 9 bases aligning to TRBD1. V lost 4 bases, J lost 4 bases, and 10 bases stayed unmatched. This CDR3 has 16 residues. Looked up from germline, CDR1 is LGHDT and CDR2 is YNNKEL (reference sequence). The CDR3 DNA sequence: TGTGCCAGCAGCCCCTGGGGACAGGGAGGAGGCTATGGCTACACCTTC. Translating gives CASSPWGQGGGYGYTF.

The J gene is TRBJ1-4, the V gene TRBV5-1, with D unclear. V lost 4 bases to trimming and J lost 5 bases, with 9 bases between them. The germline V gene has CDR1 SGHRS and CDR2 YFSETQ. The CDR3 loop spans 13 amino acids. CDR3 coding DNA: TGCGCCAGCAGCGGGCAGCAGAATGAAAAACTGTTTTTT. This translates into CASSGQQNEKLFF.

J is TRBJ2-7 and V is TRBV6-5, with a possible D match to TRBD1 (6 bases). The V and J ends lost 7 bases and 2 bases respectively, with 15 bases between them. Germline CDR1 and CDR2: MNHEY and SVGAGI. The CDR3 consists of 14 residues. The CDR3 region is CASTRQVPTYEQYF. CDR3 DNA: TGTGCCAGCACAAGACAGGTGCCAACCTACGAGCAGTACTTC.

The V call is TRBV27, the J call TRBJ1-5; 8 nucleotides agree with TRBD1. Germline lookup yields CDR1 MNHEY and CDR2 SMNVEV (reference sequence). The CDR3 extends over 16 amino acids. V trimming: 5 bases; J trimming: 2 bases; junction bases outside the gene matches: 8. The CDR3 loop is CASSAHRGNGNQPQHF. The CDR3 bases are TGTGCCAGCAGTGCACACAGGGGGAATGGCAATCAGCCCCAGCATTTT.

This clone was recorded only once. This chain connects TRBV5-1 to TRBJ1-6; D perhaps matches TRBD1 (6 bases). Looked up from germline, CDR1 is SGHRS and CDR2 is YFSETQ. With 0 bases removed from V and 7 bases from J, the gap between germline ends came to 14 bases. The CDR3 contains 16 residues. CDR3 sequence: CASSLGVTGSNSPLHF. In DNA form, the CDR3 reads TGCGCCAGCAGCTTGGGGGTGACAGGATCCAATTCACCCCTCCACTTT.

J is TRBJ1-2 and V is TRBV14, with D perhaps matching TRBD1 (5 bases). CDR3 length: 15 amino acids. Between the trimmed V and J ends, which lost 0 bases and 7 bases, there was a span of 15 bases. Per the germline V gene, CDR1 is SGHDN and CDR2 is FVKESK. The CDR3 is CASSQDESQGSGYTF. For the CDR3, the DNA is TGTGCCAGCAGCCAAGATGAAAGCCAGGGAAGTGGCTACACCTTC.

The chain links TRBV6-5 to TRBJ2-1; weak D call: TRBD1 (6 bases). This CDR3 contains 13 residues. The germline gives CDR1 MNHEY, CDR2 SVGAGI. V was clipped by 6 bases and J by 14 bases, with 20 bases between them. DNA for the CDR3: TGTGCCAGCAGCCGAAACAAGCAGGGGAAGGAGTTCTTC. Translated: CASSRNKQGKEFF.

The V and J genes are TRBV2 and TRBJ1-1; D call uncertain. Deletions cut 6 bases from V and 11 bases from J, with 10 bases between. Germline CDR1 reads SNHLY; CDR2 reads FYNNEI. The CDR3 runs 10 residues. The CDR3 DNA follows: TGTGCCAGCAGCGATACTAGGGCTTTCTTT. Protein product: CASSDTRAFF.